This TCR beta chain was captured in a study of control samples from healthy donors and cancer patients. Assay used: immunoSEQ multiplex PCR; TCRdb lists only in-frame clones, some missing. The sample contains 5,500 to 8,500 clones, over 60% of which appear only once. The CDR3 covers 16 residues. The trim removed 6 bases at V and 10 bases at J, leaving 14 bases unmatched. In germline, CDR1 is MNHEY, CDR2 SVGEGT. The specimen sequenced was formalin-fixed, paraffin-embedded tissue. The chain uses TRBV6-2 or TRBV6-3 and TRBJ2-1, with 11 bases matching TRBD2. The clonotype originates from a male donor with melanoma. CDR3 loop: CASSALAGGTGGEQFF. The CDR3 nucleotides are TGTGCCAGCAGCGCTCTAGCGGGGGGCACTGGGGGGGAGCAGTTCTTC.